The 28 T cell receptor beta chains in this list originate from one sample, sequenced in a study of shared T cell receptors in the human thymus (dated by TCRdb to the early 2020s). To prepare the library, the immunoSEQ multiplex PCR assay was applied. TCRdb took this table from immuneACCESS and kept in-frame rearrangements with V and J called. Such tables lack part of the clones; where checked against another copy, unresolved V genes explain under half of the gap, and the rest is unexplained. The sample table records about 380,000 clones; around 95% of these occur just once. Approximately 0.02% of the sample is in the top ten clones. Source material: thymocytes. Receptor source: a human donor.

J is TRBJ2-5 and V is TRBV29-1; D unclear. Trimming stripped 6 bases from V and 4 bases from J, with 12 bases between. Germline CDR1 is SQVTM and CDR2 is ANQGSEA. This CDR3 contains 12 residues. This CDR3 reads CSVTLGRETQYF. CDR3 DNA sequence: TGCAGCGTGACCTTGGGCCGAGAGACCCAGTACTTC.

The rearrangement joins TRBV28 to TRBJ2-7; a possible D gene is TRBD1 (6 bases). Germline CDR1 and CDR2: MDHEN and SYDVKM. The CDR3 contains 15 residues. Trimming shortened V by 5 bases and J by 0 bases, and 14 bases separated the two germline ends. The CDR3 spells CASSDTGTSSYEQYF. Written as DNA, the CDR3 is TGTGCCAGCAGTGATACCGGGACAAGCTCCTACGAGCAGTACTTC.

This clone was seen only once. This sequence joins TRBV27 and TRBJ2-3, with TRBD2 matching 14 bases. Germline CDR1 and CDR2: MNHEY and SMNVEV (reference sequence). After removal of 2 bases from V and 5 bases from J, the junction contained 6 bases not matched to a gene. The CDR3 is 17 residues long. Here the CDR3 reads CASSLRRTSGRLDTQYF. CDR3 nucleotide sequence: TGTGCCAGCAGTTTACGTCGGACTAGCGGGAGGTTAGATACGCAGTATTTT.

The CDR3 loop is CASRLGTRSGELFF. CDR3 DNA sequence: TGTGCCAGCAGACTCGGGACAAGGTCCGGGGAGCTGTTTTTT. The chain combines TRBV6-1 with TRBJ2-2; D is possibly TRBD1 (6 bases). The CDR3 sequence is 14 residues long. Germline values: CDR1 MNHNS, CDR2 SASEGT. Between the trimmed V and J ends, which lost 6 bases and 6 bases, there was a span of 14 bases.

The chain links TRBV14 to TRBJ1-4; 8 bases fit TRBD1. Germline V gives CDR1 SGHDN, CDR2 FVKESK. The CDR3 spans 14 residues. V shed 4 bases and J 7 bases; nucleotides not matched to a gene: 5. The CDR3 loop reads CASSPTGAGEKLFF. The CDR3 nucleotides read TGTGCCAGCAGCCCGACAGGGGCGGGTGAAAAACTGTTTTTT.

V gene TRBV20-1 combines with J gene TRBJ2-7; 7 nucleotides align to TRBD2. Germline assignment: CDR1 DFQATT and CDR2 SNEGSKA (reference sequence). After removal of 5 bases from V and 10 bases from J, the junction contained 8 bases not matched to a gene. CDR3 length: 11 amino acids. CDR3 nucleotides: TGCAGTGCTCGGGGGGTAGCGGTTCAGTACTTC. Translated, it gives CSARGVAVQYF.

V and J are TRBV5-1 and TRBJ1-2; D gene uncertain. The CDR3 runs to 13 residues. The ends were cut back, 7 bases at V and 0 bases at J, with 10 bases in the middle. Germline CDR1 reads SGHRS; CDR2 reads YFSETQ. Written as DNA, the CDR3 is TGCGCCAGCGGCTCCAACTCTAACTATGGCTACACCTTC. It yields the protein CASGSNSNYGYTF.

This clone was detected only once. J is TRBJ1-2 and V is TRBV6-6, with 9 bases fitting TRBD1. The CDR3 runs to 13 residues. In germline, CDR1 is MNHNY, CDR2 SVGAGI (reference sequence). The ends lost 4 bases at V and 4 bases at J; junction bases unmatched: 1. CDR3 coding DNA: TGTGCCAGCAGTTTGGACAGGGGCTATGGCTACACCTTC. Its translation is CASSLDRGYGYTF.

The chain has TRBV5-1 and TRBJ2-7; 9 bases align to TRBD1. Germline loops: CDR1 SGHRS, CDR2 YFSETQ. After removal of 4 bases from V and 2 bases from J, the junction contained 7 bases not matched to a gene. This CDR3 is 15 amino acids long. The CDR3, as DNA: TGCGCCAGCAGCCTCCGGGACAGGGTAACCTACGAGCAGTACTTC. It encodes CASSLRDRVTYEQYF. Drawing the rest from reference TRBV5-1 and TRBJ2-7, the complete variable domain is KAGVTQTPRYLIKTRGQQVTLSCSPISGHRSVSWYQQTPGQGLQFLFEYFSETQRNKGNFPGRFSGRQFSNSRSEMNVSTLELGDSALYLCASSLRDRVTYEQYFGPGTRLTVT.

V is TRBV7-2 and J is TRBJ1-1; unclear D gene. The CDR3 is 16 amino acids. Between the trimmed V and J ends, which lost 1 base and 1 base, there was a span of 13 bases. CDR1 and CDR2 (germline): SGHTA, FQGNSA. The CDR3 region has the DNA TGTGCCAGCAGCTTAGTCCCCGCACCCCAGAACACTGAAGCTTTCTTT. It specifies CASSLVPAPQNTEAFF.

The V gene is TRBV6-5, the J gene TRBJ2-7, with D unclear. The V gene's germline CDR1 is MNHEY and CDR2 SVGAGI. The CDR3 totals 15 residues. Trimming removed 2 bases at V and 2 bases at J, with 13 bases between. The CDR3 region is CASSYASAPTYEQYF. The CDR3 nucleotides read TGTGCCAGCAGTTACGCGTCGGCCCCTACCTACGAGCAGTACTTC.

The rearrangement links TRBV27 to TRBJ2-1; 9 bases agree with TRBD2. The CDR3 is 18 amino acids. With 3 bases clipped from V and 0 bases from J, the junction kept 9 bases outside the gene matches. Germline V lookup: CDR1 MNHEY, CDR2 SMNVEV (reference sequence). CDR3 sequence (DNA): TGTGCCAGCAGTTTGGCAAGCGGGAGGTTTGGCTCCTACAATGAGCAGTTCTTC. Translated, it gives CASSLASGRFGSYNEQFF.

The chain employs TRBV9 and TRBJ2-7; 11 bases line up with TRBD2. This CDR3 has 16 amino acids. V lost 4 bases to trimming and J lost 9 bases; unmatched junction nucleotides: 15. Germline assignment: CDR1 SGDLS and CDR2 YYNGEE. The DNA for the CDR3 is TGTGCCAGCAGCCCGTTAGCGGGAGGGCCTTCTCACGGGCAGTACTTC. It encodes CASSPLAGGPSHGQYF.

Worth noting for this clone: Other DNA variants within this sample encode the same CDR3. This chain uses TRBV11-2 with TRBJ2-7; D gene uncertain. Trimming removed 1 base at V and 5 bases at J, with 3 bases between. The germline V gene has CDR1 SGHAT and CDR2 FQNNGV. The CDR3 length is 11 residues. The CDR3 nucleotides are TGTGCCAGCAGCTTAGGACACGAGCAGTACTTC. This translates into CASSLGHEQYF.

The chain uses TRBV11-2 and TRBJ1-1, with a possible D match to TRBD1 (6 bases). Per the germline V gene, CDR1 is SGHAT and CDR2 is FQNNGV. The V and J ends lost 4 bases and 1 base respectively, with 16 bases between them. The CDR3 runs to 16 residues. In DNA, the CDR3 is TGTGCCAGCAGCTACGACAGGTCAAGTCCGAACACTGAAGCTTTCTTT. This sequence encodes CASSYDRSSPNTEAFF.

The chain couples TRBV5-4 to TRBJ2-7; 10 nucleotides align to TRBD1. Germline lookup yields CDR1 SGHNT and CDR2 YYREEE (reference sequence). The CDR3 runs 14 residues. The junction had 12 bases not matched to a gene; V was cut back by 6 bases and J by 9 bases. CDR3 sequence (DNA): TGTGCCAGCAACCCTAGGGGACAGGGGAGAGTGCAGTACTTC. Its translation is CASNPRGQGRVQYF. Full variable domain (remainder filled in from reference TRBV5-4 and TRBJ2-7): ETGVTQSPTHLIKTRGQQVTLRCSSQSGHNTVSWYQQALGQGPQFIFQYYREEENGRGNFPPRFSGLQFPNYSSELNVNALELDDSALYLCASNPRGQGRVQYFGPGTRLTVT.

This chain joins TRBV28 and TRBJ1-4; D is undetermined. The length of the CDR3 is 16 residues. Per the germline V gene, CDR1 is MDHEN and CDR2 is SYDVKM. Trimming pared 6 bases from V and 6 bases from J, leaving 20 bases between. The CDR3 spells CASSAGRQEHDEKLFF. Here the CDR3 DNA reads TGTGCCAGCAGCGCGGGTCGACAAGAGCACGATGAAAAACTGTTTTTT.

The chain carries TRBV30 and TRBJ2-7; D is perhaps TRBD1 or TRBD2 (6 bases each). The germline V and J ends were trimmed by 0 bases and 5 bases, with 20 bases remaining between them. The CDR3 has 16 amino acids. CDR1 GTSNPN and CDR2 SVGIG come from the germline V gene (reference sequence). The CDR3 DNA follows: TGTGCCTGGAGTGTACAAGGGGGGAGCAGGTACCACGAGCAGTACTTC. Residues: CAWSVQGGSRYHEQYF.

The chain employs TRBV29-1 and TRBJ2-1, with TRBD2 matching over 9 bases. With 3 bases clipped from V and 5 bases from J, the junction kept 2 bases outside the gene matches. Looked up from germline, CDR1 is SQVTM and CDR2 is ANQGSEA. The CDR3 length is 13 residues. The CDR3 bases are TGCAGCGTTGAGCGACTAGCGGACAATGAGCAGTTCTTC. It is translated as CSVERLADNEQFF.

The chain recombines TRBV20-1 with TRBJ2-1; D ambiguous. This CDR3 comprises 11 residues. The germline gives CDR1 DFQATT, CDR2 SNEGSKA (reference sequence). V lost 5 bases and J 4 bases, leaving 6 bases between the germline ends. The DNA of the CDR3 is TGCAGTGCTTCAGCTTACAATGAGCAGTTCTTC. Its translation is CSASAYNEQFF.

This chain connects TRBV19 to TRBJ2-7; 7 bases align to TRBD2. Germline V gives CDR1 LNHDA, CDR2 SQIVND (reference sequence). This CDR3 has 16 residues. The ends lost 3 bases at V and 1 base at J; junction bases unmatched: 9. CDR3 nucleotides: TGTGCCAGTAGTATGGAGCGGGGTGCCGGGTCCTACGAGCAGTACTTC. Residues: CASSMERGAGSYEQYF.

This chain uses TRBV9 with TRBJ2-7; TRBD2 agrees at 8 bases. V lost 0 bases to trimming and J lost 2 bases; unmatched junction nucleotides: 16. The CDR3 has 19 amino acids. The germline gives CDR1 SGDLS, CDR2 YYNGEE. CDR3 bases: TGTGCCAGCAGCGTAGGGGGGGCAGTTTTGGCGGGAGGTACCTACGAGCAGTACTTC. Protein: CASSVGGAVLAGGTYEQYF.

The chain couples TRBV4-3 to TRBJ2-7; 9 bases map to TRBD2. V was pared by 0 bases and J by 3 bases, with 12 bases of the junction left unmatched. Germline V gene lookup returns CDR1 LGHNA and CDR2 YSLEER. The CDR3 consists of 18 residues. CDR3 nucleotides: TGCGCCAGCAGCCAAGATGCCACCCCGACTAGCGGCTTCTACGAGCAGTACTTC. It yields the protein CASSQDATPTSGFYEQYF.

The chain recombines TRBV19 with TRBJ1-1; the D is unclear. The germline V gene has CDR1 LNHDA and CDR2 SQIVND (reference sequence). This CDR3 spans 14 amino acids. The V end lost 0 bases, the J end lost 6 bases, and 11 bases lay between the germline ends. CDR3 loop: CASSIDKGSAEAFF. The CDR3, as DNA: TGTGCCAGTAGTATAGATAAAGGGAGCGCTGAAGCTTTCTTT. Full variable domain (rest looked up from reference TRBV19 and TRBJ1-1): DGGITQSPKYLFRKEGQNVTLSCEQNLNHDAMYWYRQDPGQGLRLIYYSQIVNDFQKGDIAEGYSVSREKKESFPLTVTSAQKNPTAFYLCASSIDKGSAEAFFGQGTRLTVV.

This chain links TRBV30 with TRBJ2-1; tentatively, D is TRBD1 or TRBD2 (5 bases each). CDR3 length: 14 amino acids. Trimming removed 0 bases from V and 4 bases from J, with 10 bases in between. Germline CDR1 and CDR2: GTSNPN and SVGIG (reference sequence). The DNA of the CDR3 is TGTGCCTGGAGTGTGGGGGTGAGGTACAATGAGCAGTTCTTC. Translation: CAWSVGVRYNEQFF.

V gene TRBV5-4 combines with J gene TRBJ2-1, with 10 bases matching TRBD2. Germline lookup yields CDR1 SGHNT and CDR2 YYREEE (reference sequence). The CDR3 runs 17 residues. The V and J ends lost 1 base and 4 bases, in that order; junction bases with no gene match: 8. CDR3 residues: CASSLSLAGVLYNEQFF. CDR3 nucleotide sequence: TGTGCCAGCAGCTTGTCCCTAGCGGGAGTATTGTACAATGAGCAGTTCTTC.

The rearrangement links TRBV5-6 to TRBJ2-1, with D unresolved. The CDR3 totals 16 residues. V gave up 3 bases and J gave up 2 bases, with 15 bases separating them. Germline CDR1 is SGHDT and CDR2 is YYEEEE. CDR3 amino acids: CASSWLGNVAYNEQFF. Here the CDR3 DNA reads TGTGCCAGCAGCTGGCTAGGGAACGTCGCCTACAATGAGCAGTTCTTC.

V gene TRBV11-3 combines with J gene TRBJ2-7; D tentatively fits TRBD1 or TRBD2 (5 bases each). Germline CDR1 reads SGHNT; CDR2 reads YENEEA. CDR3 size: 14 residues. Trimming stripped 0 bases from V and 6 bases from J, with 12 bases between. Here the CDR3 reads CASSLEGEPFEQYF. The CDR3 DNA sequence: TGTGCCAGCAGCTTAGAGGGGGAGCCTTTCGAGCAGTACTTC.